This T cell receptor (beta chain) was found in a study of shared clonotypes between healthy human individuals. Study-wide points: The sole specimen, blood, was sampled, and tissue repertoires likely differ.

As handled by the study authors: ImmunoSEQ junction-only sequences lacked quality scores, so their filtering differed. The assay was immunoSEQ multiplex PCR, and TCRdb's table has in-frame clones only and misses some. V, J and clone size derive from that table, while D and trimming were established from the DNA sequence. This sample has 300,000 to 400,000 clones, with more than 75% found just once. This clone appeared once. The antigen is undetermined. Sequences were obtained from memory CD8+ T cells sorted from blood. Noted subset: CD45RO+ cells pooled with CCR7-negative TemRA cells. This clonotype originated in a man between 18 and 35 years old in good health.

The CDR3 loop is CASSFFRAANEKLFF. CDR3 sequence (DNA): TGCGCCAGCAGCTTTTTTAGGGCGGCTAATGAAAAACTGTTTTTT. This rearrangement joins TRBV5-1 to TRBJ1-4, with D unclear. Germline V gene data show CDR1 as SGHRS and CDR2 as YFSETQ. Between the trimmed V and J ends, which lost 2 bases and 3 bases, there was a span of 11 bases. This CDR3 region has 15 residues.